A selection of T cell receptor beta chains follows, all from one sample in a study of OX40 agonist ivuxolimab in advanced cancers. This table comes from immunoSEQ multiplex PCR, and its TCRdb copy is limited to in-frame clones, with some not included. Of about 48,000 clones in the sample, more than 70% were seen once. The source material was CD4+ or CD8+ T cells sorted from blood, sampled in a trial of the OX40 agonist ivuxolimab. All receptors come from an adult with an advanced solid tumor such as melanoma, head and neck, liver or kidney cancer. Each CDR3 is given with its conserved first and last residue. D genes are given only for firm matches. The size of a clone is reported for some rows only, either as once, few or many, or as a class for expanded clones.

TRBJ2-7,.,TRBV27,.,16,CASSSTISSSHYEQYF,TGTGCCAGCAGTAGCACAATATCCTCGAGCCACTACGAGCAGTACTTC
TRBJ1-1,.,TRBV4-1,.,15,CASSQDGGVRTEAFF,TGCGCCAGCAGCCAAGACGGGGGCGTGAGAACTGAAGCTTTCTTT
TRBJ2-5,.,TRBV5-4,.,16,CASGNLQDEIQETQYF,TGTGCCAGCGGAAATTTACAGGATGAGATACAAGAGACCCAGTACTTC
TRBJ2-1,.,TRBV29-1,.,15,CSVEAGTSFYNEQFF,TGCAGCGTTGAAGCCGGGACAAGTTTCTACAATGAGCAGTTCTTC
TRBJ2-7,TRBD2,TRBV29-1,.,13,CSVGTSGSYEQYF,TGCAGCGTGGGGACTAGCGGGAGTTACGAGCAGTACTTC
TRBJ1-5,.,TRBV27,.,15,CASTIFAGAYQPQHF,TGTGCCAGCACCATCTTCGCGGGGGCTTATCAGCCCCAGCATTTT
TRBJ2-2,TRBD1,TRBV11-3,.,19,CASSPQRLQGAADTGELFF,TGTGCCAGCAGCCCACAAAGACTTCAGGGGGCCGCGGACACCGGGGAGCTGTTTTTT
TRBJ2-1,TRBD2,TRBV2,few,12,CASSRTSSEQFF,TGTGCCAGCAGTCGGACTAGCTCAGAGCAGTTCTTC
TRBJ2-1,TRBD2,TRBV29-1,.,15,CSAPSAGEGWNEQFF,TGCAGCGCCCCGTCGGCGGGGGAGGGTTGGAATGAGCAGTTCTTC
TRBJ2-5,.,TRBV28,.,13,CASRPAGEETQYF,TGTGCCAGCAGGCCTGCAGGGGAGGAGACCCAGTACTTC
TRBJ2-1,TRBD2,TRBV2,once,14,CARSRTSGSNEQFF,TGTGCCAGATCAAGGACTAGCGGGAGCAATGAGCAGTTCTTC